This T cell receptor beta chain was found in a study of cytomegalovirus exposure and HLA in healthy donors. General study results and limits: Earlier analysis looked at TCR beta V segments, and most were productive about 87% or about 30% of the time. High sensitivity and specificity were reportedly achieved when the classifier diagnosed cytomegalovirus status.

This CDR3 is built from 14 residues. CDR1 is SGHRS, CDR2 YFSETQ, per germline. With 4 bases clipped from V and 5 bases from J, the junction kept 6 bases outside the gene matches. Vbeta (60) and Jbeta (13) primers were used in the PCR. Profiled with immunoSEQ multiplex PCR; TCRdb holds only in-frame clones, not every one. This sample carries about 82,000 clones, roughly a tenth of them seen once, and the ten largest clones take approximately 25%. As regards this clone: The antigen is not known.

This receptor was identified in a man between 60 and 75 years old in good health and CMV-seropositive. What was sequenced was PBMCs. V usage is TRBV5-1 and J usage is TRBJ2-7; 10 bases fit TRBD1. CDR3 DNA: TGCGCCAGCAGCATACGGGACAGGGGAGACGAGCAGTACTTC. Amino acids: CASSIRDRGDEQYF. The full variable domain, rest sourced from reference TRBV5-1 and TRBJ2-7, is KAGVTQTPRYLIKTRGQQVTLSCSPISGHRSVSWYQQTPGQGLQFLFEYFSETQRNKGNFPGRFSGRQFSNSRSEMNVSTLELGDSALYLCASSIRDRGDEQYFGPGTRLTVT.